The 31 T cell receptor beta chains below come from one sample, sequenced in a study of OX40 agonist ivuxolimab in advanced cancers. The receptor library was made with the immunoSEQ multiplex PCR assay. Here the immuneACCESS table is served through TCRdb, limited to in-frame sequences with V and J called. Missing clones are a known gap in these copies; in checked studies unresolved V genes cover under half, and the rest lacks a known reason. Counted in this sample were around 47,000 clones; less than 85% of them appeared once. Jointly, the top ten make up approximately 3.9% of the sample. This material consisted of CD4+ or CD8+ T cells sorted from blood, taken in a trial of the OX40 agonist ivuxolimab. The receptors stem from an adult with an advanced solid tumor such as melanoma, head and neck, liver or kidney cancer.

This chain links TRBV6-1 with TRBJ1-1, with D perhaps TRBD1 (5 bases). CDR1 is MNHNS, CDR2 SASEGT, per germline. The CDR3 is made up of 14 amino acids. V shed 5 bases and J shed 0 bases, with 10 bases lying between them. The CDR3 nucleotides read TGTGCCAGCAGTTTTGCCAGGGTGAACACTGAAGCTTTCTTT. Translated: CASSFARVNTEAFF.

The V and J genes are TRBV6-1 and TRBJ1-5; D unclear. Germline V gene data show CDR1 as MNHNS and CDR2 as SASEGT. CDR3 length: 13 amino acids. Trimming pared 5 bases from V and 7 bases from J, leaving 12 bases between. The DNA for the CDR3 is TGTGCCAGCAGTCAAGAAACTGACCAGCCCCAGCATTTT. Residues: CASSQETDQPQHF.

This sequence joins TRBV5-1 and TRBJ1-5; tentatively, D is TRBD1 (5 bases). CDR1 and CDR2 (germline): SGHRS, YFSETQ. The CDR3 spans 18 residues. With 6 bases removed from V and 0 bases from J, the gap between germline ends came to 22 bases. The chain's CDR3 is CASNPRVRDVGSNQPQHF. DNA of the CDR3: TGCGCCAGCAACCCCAGGGTAAGAGATGTGGGTAGCAATCAGCCCCAGCATTTT.

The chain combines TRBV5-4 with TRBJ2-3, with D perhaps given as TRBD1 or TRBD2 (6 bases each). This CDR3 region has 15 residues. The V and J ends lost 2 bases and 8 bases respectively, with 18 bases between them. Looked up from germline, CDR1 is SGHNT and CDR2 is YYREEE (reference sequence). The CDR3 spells CASSFPAPKGGTQYF. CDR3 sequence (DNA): TGTGCCAGCAGCTTCCCCGCTCCCAAGGGGGGTACGCAGTATTTT.

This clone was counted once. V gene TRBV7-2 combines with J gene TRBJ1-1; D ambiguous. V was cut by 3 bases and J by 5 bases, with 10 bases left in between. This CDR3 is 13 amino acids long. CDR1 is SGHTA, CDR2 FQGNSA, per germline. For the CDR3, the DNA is TGTGCCAGCAGCTTGGGGAGGGAGACTGAAGCTTTCTTT. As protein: CASSLGRETEAFF.

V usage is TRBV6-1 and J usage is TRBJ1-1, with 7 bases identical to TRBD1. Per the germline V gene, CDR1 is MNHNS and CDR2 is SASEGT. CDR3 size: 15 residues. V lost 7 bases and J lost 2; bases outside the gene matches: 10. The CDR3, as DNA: TGTGCCAGCACTTGGACAGGTCGGGCCAACACTGAAGCTTTCTTT. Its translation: CASTWTGRANTEAFF.

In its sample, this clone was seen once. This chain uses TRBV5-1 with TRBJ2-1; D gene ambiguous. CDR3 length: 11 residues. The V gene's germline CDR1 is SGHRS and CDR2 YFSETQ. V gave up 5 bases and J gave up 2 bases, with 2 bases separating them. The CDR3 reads CASRTYNEQFF. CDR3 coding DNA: TGCGCCAGCAGAACCTACAATGAGCAGTTCTTC.

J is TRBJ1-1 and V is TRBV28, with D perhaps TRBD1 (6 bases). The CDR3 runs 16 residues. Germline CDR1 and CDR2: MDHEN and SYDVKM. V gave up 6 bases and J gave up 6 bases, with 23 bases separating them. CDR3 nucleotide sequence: TGTGCCAGCAGCGGGACGTGGGGGGGCGCAGGGGCTGAAGCTTTCTTT. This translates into CASSGTWGGAGAEAFF.

The CDR3 sequence is CASRGVGDGELFF. CDR3 DNA sequence: TGTGCCAGCAGAGGTGTGGGGGACGGGGAGCTGTTTTTT. V usage is TRBV6-5 and J usage is TRBJ2-2; either TRBD1 or TRBD2 may supply D (5 bases each). The CDR3 length is 13 residues. CDR1 and CDR2 from the germline V gene are MNHEY and SVGAGI. With 6 bases removed from V and 7 bases from J, the gap between germline ends came to 12 bases.

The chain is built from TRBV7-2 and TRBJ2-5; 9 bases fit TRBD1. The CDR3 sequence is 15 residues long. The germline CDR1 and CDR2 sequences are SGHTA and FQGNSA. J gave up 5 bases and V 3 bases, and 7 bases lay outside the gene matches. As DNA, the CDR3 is TGTGCCAGCAGCTTTAACAGGGGGCAGGGGGAGACCCAGTACTTC. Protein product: CASSFNRGQGETQYF. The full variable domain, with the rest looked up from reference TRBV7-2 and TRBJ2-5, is GAGVSQSPSNKVTEKGKDVELRCDPISGHTALYWYRQSLGQGLEFLIYFQGNSAPDKSGLPSDRFSAERTGGSVSTLTIQRTQQEDSAVYLCASSFNRGQGETQYFGPGTRLLVL.

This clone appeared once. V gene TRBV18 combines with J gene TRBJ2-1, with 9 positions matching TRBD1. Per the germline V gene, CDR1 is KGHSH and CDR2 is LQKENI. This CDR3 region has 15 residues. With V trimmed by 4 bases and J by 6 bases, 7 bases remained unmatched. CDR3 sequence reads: CASSLLQGASNEQFF. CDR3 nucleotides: TGTGCCAGCTCACTTTTACAGGGGGCATCCAATGAGCAGTTCTTC.

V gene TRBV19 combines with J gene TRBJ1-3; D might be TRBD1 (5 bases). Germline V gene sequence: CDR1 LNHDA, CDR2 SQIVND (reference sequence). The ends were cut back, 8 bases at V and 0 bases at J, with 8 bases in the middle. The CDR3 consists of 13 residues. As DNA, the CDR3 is TGTGCCAGTCGACAGTCCTCTGGAAACACCATATATTTT. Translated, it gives CASRQSSGNTIYF.

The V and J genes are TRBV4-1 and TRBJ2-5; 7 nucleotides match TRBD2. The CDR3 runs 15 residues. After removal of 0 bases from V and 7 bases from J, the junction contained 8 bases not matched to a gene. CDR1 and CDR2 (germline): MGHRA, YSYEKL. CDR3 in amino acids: CASSQEGGRPGTQYF. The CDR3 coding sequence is TGCGCCAGCAGCCAAGAGGGAGGGCGCCCGGGGACCCAGTACTTC.

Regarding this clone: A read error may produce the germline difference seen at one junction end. The chain's CDR3 is CASGQAGNSPLHF. CDR3 nucleotides: TGTGCCAGCGGCCAGGCCGGCAATTCACCCCTCCACTTT. This rearrangement joins TRBV14 to TRBJ1-6; unclear D gene. In germline, CDR1 is SGHDN, CDR2 FVKESK. The CDR3 contains 13 residues. Full variable domain (missing parts from reference TRBV14 and TRBJ1-6): EAGVTQFPSHSVIEKGQTVTLRCDPISGHDNLYWYRRVMGKEIKFLLHFVKESKQDESGMPNNRFLAERTGGTYSTLKVQPAELEDSGVYFCASGQAGNSPLHFGNGTRLTVT.

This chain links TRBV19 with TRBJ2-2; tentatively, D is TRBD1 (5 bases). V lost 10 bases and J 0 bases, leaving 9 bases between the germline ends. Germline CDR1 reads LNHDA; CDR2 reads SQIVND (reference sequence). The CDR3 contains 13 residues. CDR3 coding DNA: TGTGCCACCCCGGACACGAACACCGGGGAGCTGTTTTTT. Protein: CATPDTNTGELFF.

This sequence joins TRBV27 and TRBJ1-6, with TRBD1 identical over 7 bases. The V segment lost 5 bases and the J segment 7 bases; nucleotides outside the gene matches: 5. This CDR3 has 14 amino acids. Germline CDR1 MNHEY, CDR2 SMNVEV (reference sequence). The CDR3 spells CASSGRGRNSPLHF. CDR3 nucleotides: TGTGCCAGCAGTGGTAGGGGGCGAAATTCACCCCTCCACTTT.

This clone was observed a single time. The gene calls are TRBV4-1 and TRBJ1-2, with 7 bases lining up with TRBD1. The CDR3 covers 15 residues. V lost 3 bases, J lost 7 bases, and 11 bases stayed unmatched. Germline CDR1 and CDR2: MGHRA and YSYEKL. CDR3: CASSQPTGEMGGYTF. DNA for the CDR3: TGCGCCAGCAGCCAGCCCACAGGGGAGATGGGTGGCTACACCTTC.

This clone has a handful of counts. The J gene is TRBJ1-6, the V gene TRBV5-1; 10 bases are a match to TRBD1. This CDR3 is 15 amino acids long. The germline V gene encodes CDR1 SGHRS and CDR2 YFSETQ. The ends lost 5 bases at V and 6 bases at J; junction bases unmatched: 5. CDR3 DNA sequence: TGCGCCAGCAGTTCTGGGACAGGGGTTAATTCACCCCTCCACTTT. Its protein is CASSSGTGVNSPLHF.

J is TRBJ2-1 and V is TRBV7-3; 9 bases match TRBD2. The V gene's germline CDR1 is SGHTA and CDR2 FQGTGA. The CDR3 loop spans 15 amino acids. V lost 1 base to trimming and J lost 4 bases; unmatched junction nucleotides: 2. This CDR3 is CASSLSGRGYNEQFF. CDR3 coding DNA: TGTGCCAGCAGCTTAAGCGGGAGGGGGTACAATGAGCAGTTCTTC.

The CDR3 here is CASSFSSGGNTGELFF. Written as DNA, the CDR3 is TGTGCCAGCAGCTTTTCTAGCGGGGGGAACACCGGGGAGCTGTTTTTT. The chain employs TRBV7-2 and TRBJ2-2; 10 positions agree with TRBD2. The CDR3 contains 16 residues. Germline lookup yields CDR1 SGHTA and CDR2 FQGNSA. V dropped 3 bases and J dropped 1; count of bases not matched to a gene: 2.

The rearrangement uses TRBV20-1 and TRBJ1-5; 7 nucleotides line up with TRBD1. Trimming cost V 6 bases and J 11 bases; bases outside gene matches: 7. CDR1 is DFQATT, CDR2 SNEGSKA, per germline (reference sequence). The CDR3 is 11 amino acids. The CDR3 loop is CSAEEGQTQHF. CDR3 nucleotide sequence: TGCAGTGCGGAGGAGGGACAGACCCAGCATTTT.

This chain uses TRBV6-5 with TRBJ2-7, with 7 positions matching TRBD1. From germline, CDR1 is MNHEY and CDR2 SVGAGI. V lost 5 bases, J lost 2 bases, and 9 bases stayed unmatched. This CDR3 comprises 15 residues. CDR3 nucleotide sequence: TGTGCCAGCAGTCAGGACAGGTGGAGGCCCTACGAGCAGTACTTC. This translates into CASSQDRWRPYEQYF.

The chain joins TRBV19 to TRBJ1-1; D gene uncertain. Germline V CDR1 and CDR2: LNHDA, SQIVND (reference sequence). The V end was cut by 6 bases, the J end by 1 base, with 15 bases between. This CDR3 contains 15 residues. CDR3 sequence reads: CASRTVGSRNTEAFF. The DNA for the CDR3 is TGTGCCAGTAGAACTGTGGGGTCCAGGAACACTGAAGCTTTCTTT.

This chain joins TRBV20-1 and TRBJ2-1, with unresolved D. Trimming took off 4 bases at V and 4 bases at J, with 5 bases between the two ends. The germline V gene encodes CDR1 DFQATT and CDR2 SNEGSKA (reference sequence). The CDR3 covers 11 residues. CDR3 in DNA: TGCAGTGCTACCGCATACAATGAGCAGTTCTTC. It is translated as CSATAYNEQFF.

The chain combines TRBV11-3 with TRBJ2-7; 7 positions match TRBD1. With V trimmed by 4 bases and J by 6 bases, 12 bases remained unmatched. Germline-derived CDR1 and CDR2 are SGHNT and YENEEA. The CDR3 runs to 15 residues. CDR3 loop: CASSYQSGQAVEQYF. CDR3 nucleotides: TGTGCCAGCAGCTACCAGTCTGGACAGGCAGTCGAGCAGTACTTC.

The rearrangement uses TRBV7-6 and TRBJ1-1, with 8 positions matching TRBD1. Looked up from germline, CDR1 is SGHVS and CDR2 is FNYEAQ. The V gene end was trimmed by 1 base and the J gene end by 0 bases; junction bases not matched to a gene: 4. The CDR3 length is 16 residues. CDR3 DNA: TGTGCCAGCAGCTTAGAAGGACAGGGCATGAACACTGAAGCTTTCTTT. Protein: CASSLEGQGMNTEAFF. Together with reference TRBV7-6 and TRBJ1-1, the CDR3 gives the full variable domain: GAGVSQSPRYKVTKRGQDVALRCDPISGHVSLYWYRQALGQGPEFLTYFNYEAQQDKSGLPNDRFSAERPEGSISTLTIQRTEQRDSAMYRCASSLEGQGMNTEAFFGQGTRLTVV.

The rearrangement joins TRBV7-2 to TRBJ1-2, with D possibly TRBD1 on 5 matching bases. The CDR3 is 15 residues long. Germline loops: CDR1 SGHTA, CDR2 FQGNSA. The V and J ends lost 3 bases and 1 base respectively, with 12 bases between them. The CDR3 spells CASSLVGGDNYGYTF. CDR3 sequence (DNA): TGTGCCAGCAGCTTGGTGGGGGGTGATAACTATGGCTACACCTTC.

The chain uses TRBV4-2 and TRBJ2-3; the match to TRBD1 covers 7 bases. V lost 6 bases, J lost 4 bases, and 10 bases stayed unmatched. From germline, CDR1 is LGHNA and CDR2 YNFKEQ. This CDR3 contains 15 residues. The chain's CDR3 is CASSRTGDEADTQYF. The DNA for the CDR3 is TGTGCCAGCAGTCGAACAGGGGATGAAGCAGATACGCAGTATTTT.

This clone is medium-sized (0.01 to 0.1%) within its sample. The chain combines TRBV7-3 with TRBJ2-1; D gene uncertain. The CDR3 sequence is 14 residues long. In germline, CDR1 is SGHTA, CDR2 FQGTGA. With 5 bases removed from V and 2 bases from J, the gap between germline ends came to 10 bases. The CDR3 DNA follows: TGTGCCAGCAGCCCTAGGGCCGCCTACAATGAGCAGTTCTTC. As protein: CASSPRAAYNEQFF.

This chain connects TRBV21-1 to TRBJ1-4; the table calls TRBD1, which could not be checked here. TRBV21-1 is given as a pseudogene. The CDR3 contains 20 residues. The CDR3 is CASSKISGGSARTANEKLFF. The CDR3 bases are TGTGCCAGCAGCAAAATTTCAGGGGGCTCCGCCCGTACGGCTAATGAAAAACTGTTTTTT.

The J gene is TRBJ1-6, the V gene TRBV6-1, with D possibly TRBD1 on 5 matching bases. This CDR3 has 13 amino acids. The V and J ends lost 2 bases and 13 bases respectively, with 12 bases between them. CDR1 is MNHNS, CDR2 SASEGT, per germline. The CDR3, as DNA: TGTGCCAGCAGTGAAATGGGGCCTAGCCCCCTCCACTTT. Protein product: CASSEMGPSPLHF.